The clone carrying this TCR beta chain was found many times. The data were taken from a study of human T cells and chemical hapten exposure. Across the study: Per-sample variation in TCR yield stemmed mainly from small pooled library volume differences.

As the library was built, unique molecular identifiers were attached to individual cDNA molecules. MiXCR, applied by TCRdb to the RACE reads, yields one record per CDR3 protein. The sample shows tens of thousands of distinct CDR3 sequences, approximately 10% of them seen only once. As to time point: patch test 1, 2 weeks after DPC sensitization. Noted treatment: therapeutic diphenylcyclopropenone sensitization with weekly scalp DPC. This CDR3 comprises 13 residues. This receptor was obtained from a woman aged 60-70 years with alopecia areata. Some clones in this sample may be carry-over from other donors' samples. Specimen: whole blood, collected in connection with sensitization to the hapten diphenylcyclopropenone (DPC). The V gene is TRBV12-2, the J gene TRBJ2-5; the D call TRBD2 from the table was never checked on the DNA. TRBV12-2 is listed as a pseudogene. CDR3 region: CASRLVGLKTQYF. Written as DNA, the CDR3 is TGTGCAAGTCGCTTAGTGGGACTGAAGACCCAGTACTTC.